These T cell receptor beta chains were read from a single sample in a study of T cell changes during pregnancy in multiple sclerosis. The data were produced by immunoSEQ multiplex PCR, yet TCRdb's version contains in-frame clones alone and is incomplete. The repertoire holds 37,000 or so clones, around 94% seen once, with 1.7% in the top ten. Sequenced material: peripheral blood, taken in the third trimester of pregnancy. These receptors were taken from a female donor with multiple sclerosis, enrolled in a pregnancy study. Each CDR3 is given with its conserved first and last residue. D genes are given only for firm matches. Size is stated for part of the rows, as once, few or many counts, or as a class when the clone is expanded.

d_call: -
clone_size: -
j_call: TRBJ1-1
v_call: TRBV5-6
cdr3_nt: TGTGCCAGCAGCTTGCGAGGGACTGAAGCTTTCTTT
cdr3_aa: CASSLRGTEAFF

d_call: -
clone_size: -
j_call: TRBJ2-7
v_call: TRBV9
cdr3_nt: TGTGCCAGCAGCCCGCGCCCCTCCTACGAGCAGTACTTC
cdr3_aa: CASSPRPSYEQYF

d_call: -
clone_size: -
j_call: TRBJ1-6
v_call: TRBV30
cdr3_nt: TGTGCCTGGACCACCCGCAGAGGAACTAATTCACCCCTCCACTTT
cdr3_aa: CAWTTRRGTNSPLHF

d_call: -
clone_size: -
j_call: TRBJ2-2
v_call: TRBV11-2
cdr3_nt: TGTGCCAGCAGCTTAGGGCCGGGCACCGGGGAGCTGTTTTTT
cdr3_aa: CASSLGPGTGELFF

d_call: -
clone_size: -
j_call: TRBJ1-2
v_call: TRBV19
cdr3_nt: TGTGCCAGTAGTCCTGACTATGGCTACACCTTC
cdr3_aa: CASSPDYGYTF

d_call: TRBD1
clone_size: -
j_call: TRBJ2-3
v_call: TRBV5-6
cdr3_nt: TGTGCCAGCAGCCCCCGCGGACAGGGATGGTCCGATACGCAGTATTTT
cdr3_aa: CASSPRGQGWSDTQYF

d_call: -
clone_size: -
j_call: TRBJ2-7
v_call: TRBV2
cdr3_nt: TGTGCCAGCAGTGTCCACGGGGGAGTCTCCTACGAGCAGTACTTC
cdr3_aa: CASSVHGGVSYEQYF

d_call: TRBD2
clone_size: -
j_call: TRBJ2-7
v_call: TRBV4-1
cdr3_nt: TGCGCCAGCAGCCAAGGGACTAGCGGGGGGGCCGGTAACCACGAGCAGTACTTC
cdr3_aa: CASSQGTSGGAGNHEQYF

d_call: -
clone_size: -
j_call: TRBJ2-3
v_call: TRBV5-1
cdr3_nt: TGCGCCAGCACCCCCTGGCAGGGGATCACAGATACGCAGTATTTT
cdr3_aa: CASTPWQGITDTQYF

d_call: TRBD2
clone_size: -
j_call: TRBJ2-1
v_call: TRBV23-1
cdr3_nt: TGCGCCAGCAGTCCCGGGGGGATAACCTACAATGAGCAGTTCTTC
cdr3_aa: CASSPGGITYNEQFF

d_call: -
clone_size: once
j_call: TRBJ2-2
v_call: TRBV18
cdr3_nt: TGTGCCAGCTCACCGCTACAGGGAGACACCGGGGAGCTGTTTTTT
cdr3_aa: CASSPLQGDTGELFF

d_call: TRBD2
clone_size: -
j_call: TRBJ2-5
v_call: TRBV10-3
cdr3_nt: TGTGCCATCAGTCGGGGACTAGCGGGTTCCCAAGAGACCCAGTACTTC
cdr3_aa: CAISRGLAGSQETQYF

d_call: -
clone_size: -
j_call: TRBJ1-1
v_call: TRBV7-3
cdr3_nt: TGTGCCAGCAGCTTAACGGGGGCCTTGGCAGGGGCGGACACTGAAGCTTTCTTT
cdr3_aa: CASSLTGALAGADTEAFF

d_call: -
clone_size: -
j_call: TRBJ2-3
v_call: TRBV20-1
cdr3_nt: TGCAGTGCTAGGGAGGGGGATACGCAGTATTTT
cdr3_aa: CSAREGDTQYF

d_call: -
clone_size: -
j_call: TRBJ2-5
v_call: TRBV11-2
cdr3_nt: TGTGCCAGCAGCTTAGTCGGAGAGACCCAGTACTTC
cdr3_aa: CASSLVGETQYF

d_call: TRBD1
clone_size: -
j_call: TRBJ2-1
v_call: TRBV11-3
cdr3_nt: TGTGCCAGCAGCCAGGGACAGGGGGCTGACAATGAGCAGTTCTTC
cdr3_aa: CASSQGQGADNEQFF

d_call: -
clone_size: -
j_call: TRBJ2-7
v_call: TRBV27
cdr3_nt: TGTGCCAGCAGTAGGGGGTACGAGCAGTACTTC
cdr3_aa: CASSRGYEQYF